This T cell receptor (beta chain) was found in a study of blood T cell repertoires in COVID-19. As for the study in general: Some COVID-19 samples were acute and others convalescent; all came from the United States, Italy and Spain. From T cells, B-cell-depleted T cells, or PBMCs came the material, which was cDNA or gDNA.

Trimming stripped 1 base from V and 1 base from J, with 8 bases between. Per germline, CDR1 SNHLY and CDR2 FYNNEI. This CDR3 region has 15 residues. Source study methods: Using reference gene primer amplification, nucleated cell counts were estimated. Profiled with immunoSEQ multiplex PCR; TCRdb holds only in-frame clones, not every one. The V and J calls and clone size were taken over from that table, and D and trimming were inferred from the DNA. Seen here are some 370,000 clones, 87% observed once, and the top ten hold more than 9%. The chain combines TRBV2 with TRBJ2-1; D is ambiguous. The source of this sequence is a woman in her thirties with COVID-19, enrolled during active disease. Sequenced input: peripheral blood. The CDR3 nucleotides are TGTGCCAGCAGTGAAGTGCGGTTTTCCTACAATGAGCAGTTCTTC. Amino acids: CASSEVRFSYNEQFF. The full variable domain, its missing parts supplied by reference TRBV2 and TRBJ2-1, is EPEVTQTPSHQVTQMGQEVILRCVPISNHLYFYWYRQILGQKVEFLVSFYNNEISEKSEIFDDQFSVERPDGSNFTLKIRSTKLEDSAMYFCASSEVRFSYNEQFFGPGTRLTVL.